The 31 T cell receptor beta chains reported below all come from one sample, sequenced in a study of T cells in Graves' hyperthyroidism and ophthalmopathy. The CDR3 regions of TCR beta were amplified from RNA transcripts. An initial round of RT-PCR targeting the TCR CDR3 relied on the HTBI primer set. MiXCR was run by TCRdb on the multiplex PCR reads, yielding one entry per CDR3 protein. The table records a few hundred thousand distinct CDR3 sequences, about 14% of them present only once. The sample comprised blood. The receptors originated from a woman aged 25 to 39 with Graves' ophthalmopathy.

The chain carries TRBV19 and TRBJ1-1; TRBD1 is a possible D gene (5 bases). Germline V gene sequence: CDR1 LNHDA, CDR2 SQIVND (reference sequence). The CDR3 is 13 amino acids. CDR3 DNA sequence: TGTACCACCCTGGGGCGGAGGAACACTGAAGCTTTCTTT. Translated: CTTLGRRNTEAFF.

This clonotype has a count of ten or more. DNA for the CDR3: TGTGCCAGCGGGACATTTAACACCGGGGAGCTGTTTTTT. This codes for CASGTFNTGELFF. The V and J genes are TRBV12-3 or TRBV12-4 and TRBJ2-2, with D possibly TRBD1 on 6 matching bases. Trimming removed 8 bases from V and 2 bases from J, with 9 bases in between. The CDR3 totals 13 residues.

This clonotype was seen ten or more times. The rearrangement uses TRBV28 and TRBJ1-1; perhaps TRBD1 as D (6 bases). The V end was cut by 7 bases, the J end by 6 bases, with 15 bases between. The germline V gene has CDR1 MDHEN and CDR2 SYDVKM. The CDR3 is 13 amino acids. The CDR3 loop is CASIRPGAAEAFF. CDR3 coding DNA: TGTGCCAGCATAAGGCCAGGGGCAGCTGAAGCTTTCTTT.

About this clonotype: This could be a read error, since a much larger clone is one nucleotide away. The chain carries TRBV27 and TRBJ2-1; 9 nucleotides agree with TRBD1. This CDR3 is 15 amino acids long. From germline, CDR1 is MNHEY and CDR2 SMNVEV (reference sequence). V shed 8 bases and J 5 bases; nucleotides not matched to a gene: 10. The CDR3 nucleotides read TGTGCCAGCGGTTCCTTACAGGGGGCTAACAATGAGCAGTTCTTC. It encodes CASGSLQGANNEQFF.

This clonotype was seen ten or more times. The chain carries TRBV28 and TRBJ2-7; no firm D call. The V gene lost 3 bases and the J gene lost 2 bases, with 5 bases spanning the gap. The CDR3 covers 12 residues. Germline V lookup: CDR1 MDHEN, CDR2 SYDVKM. The CDR3 protein is CASSFSAYEQYF. The DNA of the CDR3 is TGTGCCAGCAGTTTTTCAGCCTACGAGCAGTACTTC.

This clonotype showed up many times. The V call is TRBV6-5, the J call TRBJ2-7; 7 nucleotides line up with TRBD1. This CDR3 contains 15 residues. Germline V lookup: CDR1 MNHEY, CDR2 SVGAGI. The ends lost 1 base at V and 0 bases at J; junction bases unmatched: 3. The CDR3 region is CASSYLRDSSYEQYF. DNA of the CDR3: TGTGCCAGCAGTTACTTGAGGGACAGCTCCTACGAGCAGTACTTC.

In its sample, this clonotype was seen many times. J is TRBJ1-1 and V is TRBV11-2; D is possibly TRBD1 (5 bases). V lost 2 bases, J lost 10 bases, and 8 bases lay in between. Germline CDR1 reads SGHAT; CDR2 reads FQNNGV. The CDR3 covers 11 residues. The CDR3 coding sequence is TGTGCCAGCAGCTTATCAAGGGGAGCTTTCTTT. This sequence encodes CASSLSRGAFF.

The table lists this clonotype with a few counts. V is TRBV24-1 and J is TRBJ2-1; tentatively, D is TRBD2 (5 bases). V dropped 7 bases and J dropped 2 bases, with 8 bases sitting between them. Germline values: CDR1 KGHDR, CDR2 SFDVKD. CDR3 size: 13 residues. The CDR3 DNA is TGTGCCACCAGCGGGGAAACCTACAATGAGCAGTTCTTC. As protein: CATSGETYNEQFF.

This clonotype was counted many times. Its ends do not fully match the called genes, so a read error is possible. The rearrangement uses TRBV2 and TRBJ1-1; D is uncertain. CDR3 length: 13 amino acids. From germline, CDR1 is SNHLY and CDR2 FYNNEI. The chain's CDR3 is CASSEDMNTEAFF. The CDR3 DNA reads TGTGCCAGCAGCGAAGACATGAACACTGAAGCTTTCTTT.

This clonotype turned up a few times. The chain recombines TRBV7-9 with TRBJ1-1; TRBD1 is a possible D gene (5 bases). V was pared by 5 bases and J by 11 bases, with 21 bases between. Germline lookup yields CDR1 SEHNR and CDR2 FQNEAQ (reference sequence). This CDR3 region has 14 residues. CDR3 loop: CASSPQADTSAAFF. In nucleotides, the CDR3 is TGTGCCAGCAGCCCACAGGCTGACACGTCTGCCGCTTTCTTT. The variable domain in full, completed from reference TRBV7-9 and TRBJ1-1, reads DTGVSQNPRHKITKRGQNVTFRCDPISEHNRLYWYRQTLGQGPEFLTYFQNEAQLEKSRLLSDRFSAERPKGSFSTLEIQRTEQGDSAMYLCASSPQADTSAAFFGQGTRLTVV.

This clonotype was seen at least ten times. The chain recombines TRBV28 with TRBJ1-1; D uncertain. The CDR3 runs to 14 residues. Trimming cost V 3 bases and J 7 bases, with 15 bases left between them. Germline lookup yields CDR1 MDHEN and CDR2 SYDVKM. CDR3 in DNA: TGTGCCAGCAGTTTTAGGTCGGCCGAACATGAAGCTTTCTTT. Amino acids: CASSFRSAEHEAFF.

This clonotype has at least ten counts. The chain uses TRBV5-5 and TRBJ2-5, with 9 bases identical to TRBD2. CDR3 length: 16 residues. V was pared by 3 bases and J by 6 bases, with 12 bases of the junction left unmatched. Germline CDR1 is SGHKS and CDR2 is YYEKEE (reference sequence). CDR3 DNA: TGTGCCAGCAGCTGGGATGGCGGGGGGGCCCACAAGACCCAGTACTTC. The encoded protein is CASSWDGGGAHKTQYF.

This chain connects TRBV3-1 to TRBJ2-1, with 12 bases lining up with TRBD2. This CDR3 region has 17 residues. Germline CDR1 LGHDT, CDR2 YNNKEL (reference sequence). The J segment lost 2 bases and the V segment lost 0 bases, leaving 2 bases of the junction unmatched. CDR3: CASSQDTSGGPYNEQFF. The CDR3 bases are TGTGCCAGCAGCCAAGACACTAGCGGGGGGCCCTACAATGAGCAGTTCTTC.

This sequence joins TRBV6-1 and TRBJ2-1; the match to TRBD2 covers 9 bases. CDR1 and CDR2 from the germline V gene are MNHNS and SASEGT. This CDR3 comprises 14 residues. The junction had 2 bases not matched to a gene; V was cut back by 2 bases and J by 6 bases. CDR3 amino acids: CASSELAGPNEQFF. CDR3 DNA sequence: TGTGCCAGCAGTGAACTAGCGGGGCCCAATGAGCAGTTCTTC.

This clonotype has only one observation. The chain joins TRBV20-1 to TRBJ1-5, with D possibly being TRBD1 (6 bases). Germline V gives CDR1 DFQATT, CDR2 SNEGSKA (reference sequence). Trimming left V 3 bases short and J 3 bases short, with 9 bases between. This CDR3 comprises 13 residues. In nucleotides, the CDR3 is TGCAGTGCTAGCGGGACATTCAATCAGCCCCAGCATTTT. This codes for CSASGTFNQPQHF.

This clonotype was counted ten times or more. The chain employs TRBV28 and TRBJ1-2; D remains ambiguous. The germline gives CDR1 MDHEN, CDR2 SYDVKM. Trimming removed 3 bases at V and 5 bases at J, with 16 bases between. CDR3 length: 15 amino acids. The CDR3 reads CASSFQLRDIYGYTF. The CDR3, as DNA: TGTGCCAGCAGTTTCCAATTAAGGGATATTTATGGCTACACCTTC.

This clonotype was observed at least ten times. V gene TRBV2 combines with J gene TRBJ2-1; D is uncertain. CDR1 and CDR2 (germline): SNHLY, FYNNEI. CDR3 length: 13 residues. V lost 0 bases, J lost 12 bases, and 12 bases lay in between. The CDR3 reads CASSEANVSGQFF. In DNA form, the CDR3 reads TGTGCCAGCAGTGAAGCAAACGTTTCGGGGCAGTTCTTC.

This clonotype occurred many times. This sequence joins TRBV20-1 and TRBJ1-6; 8 bases align to TRBD1. V lost 5 bases, J lost 4 bases, and 7 bases stayed unmatched. Germline V CDR1 and CDR2: DFQATT, SNEGSKA (reference sequence). CDR3 length equals 15 residues. CDR3 sequence reads: CSAPGGAVYNSPLHF. CDR3 sequence (DNA): TGCAGTGCTCCAGGGGGCGCGGTGTATAATTCACCCCTCCACTTT.

The chain joins TRBV19 to TRBJ2-3; 9 nucleotides agree with TRBD1. This CDR3 is built from 15 residues. Germline CDR1 and CDR2: LNHDA and SQIVND (reference sequence). V lost 5 bases, J lost 0 bases, and 3 bases stayed unmatched. This CDR3 reads CASSWGQGSTDTQYF. The DNA of the CDR3 is TGTGCCAGTAGTTGGGGACAGGGAAGCACAGATACGCAGTATTTT.

This clonotype was seen only a few times. This may stem from a read error, because a much larger clone lies one nucleotide away. The J gene is TRBJ2-4, the V gene TRBV28, with TRBD2 matching over 8 bases. Per the germline V gene, CDR1 is MDHEN and CDR2 is SYDVKM. The CDR3 is made up of 15 amino acids. The CDR3 nucleotides are TGTGCCGGCAGCCAGGGCGGGGGGCAGAAAAACATTCAGTACTTC. Residues: CAGSQGGGQKNIQYF.

The table lists this clonotype with many counts. The V call is TRBV7-9, the J call TRBJ2-2; D call uncertain. Per the germline V gene, CDR1 is SEHNR and CDR2 is FQNEAQ (reference sequence). V lost 5 bases, J lost 3 bases, and 4 bases lay in between. This CDR3 region has 12 residues. CDR3 bases: TGTGCCAGCAGCATTTACACCGGGGAGCTGTTTTTT. Its translation: CASSIYTGELFF.

This clonotype was picked up many times. V gene TRBV20-1 combines with J gene TRBJ1-5, with 7 bases lining up with TRBD1. Germline V gene data show CDR1 as DFQATT and CDR2 as SNEGSKA (reference sequence). This CDR3 is built from 17 residues. V lost 6 bases, J lost 2 bases, and 16 bases stayed unmatched. Here the CDR3 DNA reads TGCAGTGCGACGGGGCCCGAAGGGACAGTGCGCAATCAGCCCCAGCATTTT. Translating it yields CSATGPEGTVRNQPQHF.

Many counts were recorded for this clonotype. The chain has TRBV7-8 and TRBJ1-5; TRBD1 agrees at 7 bases. The CDR3 is made up of 16 amino acids. In germline, CDR1 is SGHVS, CDR2 FQNEAQ. V lost 4 bases, J lost 0 bases, and 6 bases stayed unmatched. The CDR3 bases are TGTGCCAGCAGCTCAAGCCGACAGGGTAGCAATCAGCCCCAGCATTTT. Amino acids: CASSSSRQGSNQPQHF.

In this sample, this clonotype turned up many times. The chain employs TRBV5-1 and TRBJ2-1; 10 bases align to TRBD2. Germline lookup yields CDR1 SGHRS and CDR2 YFSETQ. Trimming removed 4 bases from V and 6 bases from J; junction bases left unmatched: 4. This CDR3 spans 14 amino acids. CDR3 sequence: CASSQTSGFNEQFF. As DNA, the CDR3 is TGCGCCAGCAGCCAGACTAGCGGGTTCAATGAGCAGTTCTTC.

This clonotype came up a few times. The chain is built from TRBV20-1 and TRBJ1-2, with a tentative D call TRBD1 (5 bases). Germline V gene sequence: CDR1 DFQATT, CDR2 SNEGSKA (reference sequence). V dropped 4 bases and J dropped 0 bases, with 12 bases sitting between them. The CDR3 loop spans 14 amino acids. The CDR3 sequence: CSAMTDISNYGYTF. The CDR3 DNA is TGCAGTGCTATGACAGACATATCTAACTATGGCTACACCTTC.

There are many counts of this clonotype. The chain is built from TRBV6-2 or TRBV6-3 and TRBJ1-2; 7 nucleotides align to TRBD1. The CDR3 runs to 13 residues. Germline V gives CDR1 MNHEY, CDR2 SVGEGT. V lost 7 bases to trimming and J lost 2 bases; unmatched junction nucleotides: 4. The CDR3 sequence: CASTPDRNYGYTF. The CDR3 bases are TGTGCCAGCACCCCGGACAGGAACTATGGCTACACCTTC.

The table lists this clonotype with many counts. CDR3 bases: TGCGCCAGCAGCCTCGAGGGTCGGGGCACAGATACGCAGTATTTT. It specifies CASSLEGRGTDTQYF. J is TRBJ2-3 and V is TRBV5-1; the D gene is possibly TRBD2 (5 bases). CDR1 SGHRS and CDR2 YFSETQ come from the germline V gene. With 4 bases removed from V and 1 base from J, the gap between germline ends came to 13 bases. The CDR3 has 15 amino acids. The complete variable domain, with remaining parts taken from reference TRBV5-1 and TRBJ2-3, reads KAGVTQTPRYLIKTRGQQVTLSCSPISGHRSVSWYQQTPGQGLQFLFEYFSETQRNKGNFPGRFSGRQFSNSRSEMNVSTLELGDSALYLCASSLEGRGTDTQYFGPGTRLTVL.

The chain links TRBV6-2 or TRBV6-3 to TRBJ2-3; possible D gene TRBD2, 7 bases. Deletions cut 4 bases from V and 3 bases from J, with 14 bases between. Germline CDR1 is MNHEY and CDR2 is SVGEGT. CDR3 length: 15 residues. The CDR3 spells CASSWRGGLTDTQYF. CDR3 coding DNA: TGTGCCAGCAGTTGGAGGGGGGGCCTGACAGATACGCAGTATTTT.

Here the CDR3 DNA reads TGTGCCAGCAGCTTAGAGCCACAGGGCATTTCCCCGAACACTGAAGCTTTCTTT. Translation gives CASSLEPQGISPNTEAFF. The V call is TRBV7-6, the J call TRBJ1-1; D perhaps matches TRBD1 (6 bases). The CDR3 extends over 18 amino acids. Trimming stripped 1 base from V and 1 base from J, with 19 bases between. Germline V gene sequence: CDR1 SGHVS, CDR2 FNYEAQ.

This chain connects TRBV10-1 to TRBJ1-1, with D maybe TRBD1 (5 bases). This CDR3 spans 13 amino acids. V was cut by 2 bases and J by 4 bases, with 8 bases left in between. Germline-derived CDR1 and CDR2 are WNHNN and SYGVQD (reference sequence). CDR3 sequence (DNA): TGCGCCAGCAGTGAGGGGGGAATCACTGAAGCTTTCTTT. Encoded protein: CASSEGGITEAFF.

This clonotype was seen many times. The rearrangement uses TRBV7-2 and TRBJ1-2; 7 bases line up with TRBD1. The CDR3 is 18 amino acids. J gave up 6 bases and V 4 bases, and 20 bases lay outside the gene matches. Germline CDR1 SGHTA, CDR2 FQGNSA. The CDR3 sequence: CASSSWTGDFAPSNGYTF. The CDR3, as DNA: TGTGCCAGCAGCTCGTGGACAGGAGACTTCGCCCCCTCCAATGGCTACACCTTC.